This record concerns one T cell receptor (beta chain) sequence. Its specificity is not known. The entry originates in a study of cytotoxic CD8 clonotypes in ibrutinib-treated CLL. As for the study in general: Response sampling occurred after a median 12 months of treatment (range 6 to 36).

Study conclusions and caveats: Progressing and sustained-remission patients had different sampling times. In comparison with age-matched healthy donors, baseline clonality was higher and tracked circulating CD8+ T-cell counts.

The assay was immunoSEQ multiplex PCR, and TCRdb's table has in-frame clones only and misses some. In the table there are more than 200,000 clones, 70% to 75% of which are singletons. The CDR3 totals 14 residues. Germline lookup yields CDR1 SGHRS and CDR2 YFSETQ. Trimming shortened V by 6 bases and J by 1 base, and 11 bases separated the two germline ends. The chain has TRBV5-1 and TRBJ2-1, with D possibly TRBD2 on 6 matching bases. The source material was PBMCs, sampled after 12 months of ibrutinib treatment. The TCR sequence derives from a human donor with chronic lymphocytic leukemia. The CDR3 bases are TGCGCCAGCAACCTGGCGGGGTCCTACAATGAGCAGTTCTTC. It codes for CASNLAGSYNEQFF.